The present TCR beta chain was sequenced within a study of blood T cell repertoires in COVID-19. The sample holds one count of this clone. The method was immunoSEQ multiplex PCR; TCRdb's version includes in-frame clones alone and lacks a portion of them. The sample records about 42,000 clones, around 82% being singletons. Germline assignment: CDR1 MNHNS and CDR2 SASEGT. The CDR3 spans 16 residues. V lost 3 bases, J lost 6 bases, and 15 bases lay in between. Input material: peripheral blood. This TCR was recovered from a human donor in a cohort sampled during active COVID-19. The chain joins TRBV6-1 to TRBJ1-6; D is undetermined. The CDR3 DNA reads as TGTGCCAGCAGTGATTTTAGCTTGGGAGGTAATTCACCCCTCCACTTT. Its protein is CASSDFSLGGNSPLHF.